Listed below are T cell receptor beta chains from one sample, sequenced in a study of T cell repertoires in cytomegalovirus infection. From the reads, TCRdb called clonotypes with MiXCR, one entry per CDR3 protein. The table includes about 920,000 distinct CDR3 sequences, around a third detected once. No antigen is known for these receptors. Material: cultured CD8+ T cells from PBMCs, obtained from culture after CMV antigen stimulation. All receptors derive from a human donor in good health (CMV status not recorded). Some clones in this sample may be carry-over from other donors' samples. Each CDR3 is given with its conserved first and last residue. A D gene is named only where the DNA matches it firmly. Only part of the rows carry a size: once, few, many, or a class if the clone is expanded.

j_call: TRBJ2-2; d_call: .; clone_size: .; v_call: TRBV6-2/TRBV6-3; cdr3_nt: TGTGCCAGCAGTTTTCAGGGTTACGGGGAGCTGTTTTTT; cdr3_aa: CASSFQGYGELFF
j_call: TRBJ2-3; d_call: TRBD1; clone_size: .; v_call: TRBV15; cdr3_nt: TGTGCCACCAGCAGGGCCGGGACAGGGCTTGAATCGCAGTATTTT; cdr3_aa: CATSRAGTGLESQYF
j_call: TRBJ2-5; d_call: .; clone_size: few; v_call: TRBV7-9; cdr3_nt: TGTGCCAGCACCTCCCCACGCGGGGACAAAGAGACCCAGTACTTC; cdr3_aa: CASTSPRGDKETQYF
j_call: TRBJ2-1; d_call: TRBD2; clone_size: few; v_call: TRBV27; cdr3_nt: TGTGCCAGCAGTGACCGACTAGCGGGGGTTTACAATGAGCAGTTCTTC; cdr3_aa: CASSDRLAGVYNEQFF
j_call: TRBJ2-1; d_call: .; clone_size: few; v_call: TRBV12-3/TRBV12-4; cdr3_nt: TGTGCCAGCACAGTTTTCTCCTACAATGAGCAGTTCTTC; cdr3_aa: CASTVFSYNEQFF
j_call: TRBJ1-6; d_call: TRBD1; clone_size: many; v_call: TRBV7-2; cdr3_nt: TGTGCCAGCAGCTTACCGGGACAGGGCTCCTATAATTCACCCCTCCACTTT; cdr3_aa: CASSLPGQGSYNSPLHF
j_call: TRBJ2-6; d_call: .; clone_size: few; v_call: TRBV7-4; cdr3_nt: TGTGCCAGCAGCCGCCACAACCGAACGGGGGCCAACGTCCTGACTTTC; cdr3_aa: CASSRHNRTGANVLTF
j_call: TRBJ2-3; d_call: .; clone_size: many; v_call: TRBV7-8; cdr3_nt: TGTGCCAGCAGCCGGCTGACGGGACGACCGCCAGATACGCAGTATTTT; cdr3_aa: CASSRLTGRPPDTQYF
j_call: TRBJ1-2; d_call: .; clone_size: many; v_call: TRBV7-2; cdr3_nt: TGTGCCAGCAGCTTAGGAGGGTACAGGGATGGGCTAAACTATGGCTACACCTTC; cdr3_aa: CASSLGGYRDGLNYGYTF
j_call: TRBJ1-1; d_call: TRBD1; clone_size: few; v_call: TRBV27; cdr3_nt: TGTGCCAGCAGTTTATTAAAAGGGGGCCGGACTGAAGCTTTCTTT; cdr3_aa: CASSLLKGGRTEAFF
j_call: TRBJ2-2; d_call: TRBD2; clone_size: .; v_call: TRBV5-1; cdr3_nt: TGCGCCAGCAGCCTGACTAGCGGGTCGAACACCGGGGAGCTGTTTTTT; cdr3_aa: CASSLTSGSNTGELFF
j_call: TRBJ2-3; d_call: .; clone_size: .; v_call: TRBV12-3/TRBV12-4; cdr3_nt: TGTGCCAACAGTCCTCCTTCCCGGGACCCTTTCTATACGCAGTATTTT; cdr3_aa: CANSPPSRDPFYTQYF
j_call: TRBJ2-1; d_call: .; clone_size: many; v_call: TRBV7-8; cdr3_nt: TGTGCCTCCTCAAGGGGGGCGGGGGCCGTCAATGAGCAGTTCTTC; cdr3_aa: CASSRGAGAVNEQFF
j_call: TRBJ2-5; d_call: .; clone_size: few; v_call: TRBV28; cdr3_nt: TGTGCCGACTGTGGGGCACAACTTAAAGAGACCCAGTACTTC; cdr3_aa: CADCGAQLKETQYF
j_call: TRBJ1-1; d_call: TRBD1; clone_size: .; v_call: TRBV7-9; cdr3_nt: TGTGCCAGCAGCTCTGGGACAGGGGATATTTGGAAAGCTTTCTTT; cdr3_aa: CASSSGTGDIWKAFF
j_call: TRBJ2-2; d_call: .; clone_size: many; v_call: TRBV7-8; cdr3_nt: TGTGCCAGCAGCCCCATCGACGCGAACACCGGGGAGCTGTTTTTT; cdr3_aa: CASSPIDANTGELFF
j_call: TRBJ2-3; d_call: .; clone_size: many; v_call: TRBV7-9; cdr3_nt: TGTGCCAGCAGCCTATACACGGGGTCCACAGATACGCAGTATTTT; cdr3_aa: CASSLYTGSTDTQYF
j_call: TRBJ2-5; d_call: TRBD2; clone_size: .; v_call: TRBV12-3/TRBV12-4; cdr3_nt: TGTGCCAGCAAGAGAGCGGGGGGGGAGGAGACCCAGTACTTC; cdr3_aa: CASKRAGGEETQYF
j_call: TRBJ2-6; d_call: .; clone_size: few; v_call: TRBV13; cdr3_nt: TGTGCCAGCGGTACGCGGCGGGGGCGTGGGGCCAACGTCCTGACTTTC; cdr3_aa: CASGTRRGRGANVLTF
j_call: TRBJ2-1; d_call: .; clone_size: .; v_call: TRBV24-1; cdr3_nt: TGTGCCACCAGCTTTGGGGGAGCGGGGTTCTTC; cdr3_aa: CATSFGGAGFF
j_call: TRBJ2-3; d_call: .; clone_size: few; v_call: TRBV5-1; cdr3_nt: TGCGCCAGCAGCTTTACAGGCGTGGTGAAGCAGTATTTT; cdr3_aa: CASSFTGVVKQYF
j_call: TRBJ2-7; d_call: .; clone_size: .; v_call: TRBV7-6; cdr3_nt: TGTGCCAGCACACCCCTCGGGCCTTCCTACGAGCAGTACTTC; cdr3_aa: CASTPLGPSYEQYF
j_call: TRBJ1-6; d_call: TRBD1; clone_size: many; v_call: TRBV7-9; cdr3_nt: TGTGCCAGCAGCTTCGGGACAGAGTCAATTCCAAATTCACCCCTCCACTTT; cdr3_aa: CASSFGTESIPNSPLHF
j_call: TRBJ1-5; d_call: .; clone_size: few; v_call: TRBV7-9; cdr3_nt: TGTGCCAGCAGTGCCCCGAGGGGGCCCCAGCATTTT; cdr3_aa: CASSAPRGPQHF
j_call: TRBJ1-1; d_call: .; clone_size: once; v_call: TRBV25-1; cdr3_nt: TGTGCCAGCAGTAAGGGACTCGCCGCTGAAGCTTTCTTT; cdr3_aa: CASSKGLAAEAFF
j_call: TRBJ2-2; d_call: .; clone_size: .; v_call: TRBV7-6; cdr3_nt: TGTGCTAGCAGCCCTGGGGGAGAGAACATCGGGGAGCTGTTTTTT; cdr3_aa: CASSPGGENIGELFF
j_call: TRBJ1-1; d_call: .; clone_size: many; v_call: TRBV7-2; cdr3_nt: TGTGCCAGCAGCAGCCGGGGGCTGAACACTGAAGCTTTCTTT; cdr3_aa: CASSSRGLNTEAFF
j_call: TRBJ2-5; d_call: TRBD2; clone_size: .; v_call: TRBV12-3/TRBV12-4; cdr3_nt: TGTGCCAGCAGTTTAGGCGCGACTAGCGGGGGCCCCCGGGAGACCCAGTACTTC; cdr3_aa: CASSLGATSGGPRETQYF
j_call: TRBJ1-4; d_call: .; clone_size: many; v_call: TRBV6-2/TRBV6-3; cdr3_nt: TGTGCCAGCAGTTACTCTTGGCGGCTCGCTCCGGGGACAACTAATGAAAAACTGTTTTTT; cdr3_aa: CASSYSWRLAPGTTNEKLFF